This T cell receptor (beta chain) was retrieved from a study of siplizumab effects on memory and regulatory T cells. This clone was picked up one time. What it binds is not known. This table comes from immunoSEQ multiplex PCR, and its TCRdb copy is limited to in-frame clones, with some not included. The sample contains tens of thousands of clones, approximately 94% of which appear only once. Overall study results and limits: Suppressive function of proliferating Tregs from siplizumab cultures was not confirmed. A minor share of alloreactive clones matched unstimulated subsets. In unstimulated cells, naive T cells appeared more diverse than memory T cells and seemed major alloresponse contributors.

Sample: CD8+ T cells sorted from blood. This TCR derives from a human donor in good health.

The chain's CDR3 is CASSYGQNYEQYF. The CDR3, as DNA: TGTGCCAGCAGTTATGGTCAAAACTACGAGCAGTACTTC. The chain uses TRBV27 and TRBJ2-7, with D hard to call. The germline gives CDR1 MNHEY, CDR2 SMNVEV (reference sequence). V shed 4 bases and J shed 3 bases, with 10 bases lying between them. The CDR3 is 13 amino acids.